Detailed here is one TCR beta chain. The record originates from a study of blood T cell repertoires in COVID-19. Study information: T cells, B-cell-depleted T cells, or PBMCs supplied cDNA or gDNA.

This CDR3 has 21 amino acids. The junction had 16 bases not matched to a gene; V was cut back by 3 bases and J by 2 bases. Germline V gene lookup returns CDR1 MNHEY and CDR2 SMNVEV (reference sequence). Methods used by the authors: Counts of nucleated cells, estimated from reference gene primer amplification, were obtained. Libraries were prepared by immunoSEQ multiplex PCR; TCRdb keeps only in-frame clonotypes and omits some of them. The V and J calls and the clone size are those of that table, but D and trimming were determined from the DNA. The table lists 100,000 to 150,000 clones, 85% of them singletons.

The TCR was taken from a man older than 75 with active or convalescent COVID-19. The J gene is TRBJ2-3, the V gene TRBV27; 14 nucleotides agree with TRBD2. Sequencing was performed on peripheral blood. CDR3 sequence (DNA): TGTGCCAGCAGTTTGAGACGACCGGGACTAGCGGGAGTATTCTCCACAGATACGCAGTATTTT. Amino acids: CASSLRRPGLAGVFSTDTQYF.